The clone carrying this T cell receptor (beta chain) came up once. No antigen is known for it. Germline lookup yields CDR1 SGHNT and CDR2 YYREEE (reference sequence). The CDR3 runs to 15 residues. V shed 4 bases, J shed 6 bases, and the junction held 5 bases outside the gene matches. Donors had limited-stage small-cell lung cancer, resected between about 2008 and 2020. No donor received chemotherapy or radiotherapy before surgery, nor immunotherapy before or after it. This sample stems from a study of T cells and copy number aberrations in small-cell lung cancer. Profiled with immunoSEQ multiplex PCR; TCRdb holds only in-frame clones, not every one. The sample holds 6,000 to 7,500 clones; roughly four fifths are singletons and the top ten take about 4.5%. The study's findings and limits: All specimens were formalin-fixed paraffin-embedded tissue, prone to sequencing artifacts. Compared with adjacent lung tissue, tumors had lower T-cell richness and clonality and non-significantly lower density.

The chain employs TRBV5-4 and TRBJ2-2; 11 bases are shared with TRBD2. This sequence was found in a woman in her fifties or sixties with small cell lung cancer. The sample was normal tissue next to the tumor. CDR3 bases: TGTGCCAGCAGCGCACTAGCGGGAGAGTCCGGGGAGCTGTTTTTT. This codes for CASSALAGESGELFF.